This T cell receptor beta chain originates from a study of T cells in tuberculosis. About the research overall: This South African cohort compared adolescents with or without latent tuberculosis against adults with active tuberculosis.

Adolescents were screened for latent TB by skin test and IGRA. Data came from immunoSEQ multiplex PCR; TCRdb stores just in-frame clones and leaves some out. The repertoire holds about 22,000 clones, with approximately 97% as singletons. V lost 3 bases, J lost 4 bases, and 19 bases lay in between. Germline V gene data show CDR1 as SGDLS and CDR2 as YYNGEE. This CDR3 has 16 amino acids. Sequenced: PBMCs. This chain uses TRBV9 with TRBJ1-2; D unclear. The receptor comes from a donor aged 5 to 30 with latent tuberculosis or without tuberculosis infection. CDR3 DNA sequence: TGTGCCAGCAGCGCCCTGTTCCTCGCCGGAGGCTATGGCTACACCTTC. It codes for CASSALFLAGGYGYTF.